The text below deals with one T cell receptor (beta chain). The record originates from a study of response to subunit inactivated influenza vaccine. Trimming at V came to 10 bases and at J to 3 bases, leaving 11 bases not matched to a gene. The CDR3 covers 14 residues. In germline, CDR1 is ENHRY, CDR2 SYGVKD. TCRdb independently ran MiXCR on the RT-PCR reads; one entry per CDR3 protein. The data contain roughly 620,000 distinct CDR3 sequences, over 9% of them singletons. The data were also submitted as part of a second study, on T cells expressing NK-cell markers. That source reports: Researchers built TCR beta cDNA using 5'RACE template switching with UMIs. Investigators obtained TCR beta repertoires from sorted CD3+CD56+NKG2C+, CD3+CD56+NKG2C- and CD3+CD56-NKG2C+ T cells.

V is TRBV10-3 and J is TRBJ2-7; 8 bases line up with TRBD2. The sample in question was PBMCs from blood, obtained on the day of vaccination. This TCR derives from a man aged 50 or older who received an inactivated influenza vaccine. The CDR3 protein is CATSREGSVYEQYF. The CDR3 region has the DNA TGTGCCACCTCCCGGGAGGGGTCAGTCTACGAGCAGTACTTC.